Listed below are T cell receptor beta chains from one sample, sequenced in a study of long-term antiretroviral therapy in people with HIV. Method: immunoSEQ multiplex PCR; TCRdb's copy keeps in-frame clones and lacks some. Of 42,000 or so clones listed, about 89% are singletons. Source: unsorted PBMCs, taken 0.1 years before starting antiretroviral therapy. The receptors here all came from a woman aged 50 to 65 with HIV. CDR3s leave out the opening cysteine and the closing phenylalanine or tryptophan. Fields, in order: V gene, CDR3 protein.

>TRBV2
ASRLDRSSNQPQH
>TRBV10-3
AIGQNANTGELF
>TRBV6-4
ATGRAGSYNEQF
>TRBV30
AWSPRYNEQF
>TRBV6-5
ASSAGLSYNSPLH
>TRBV5-1
ASSSRQTANYGYT
>TRBV6-4
ASSDMGTGELF
>TRBV4-1
ASSQEGPPRPYEQY
>TRBV7-6
ASSPSDRSYNEQF
>TRBV6-1
ASSDYSGNYGYT
>TRBV6-1
ASSSRQSLNTEAF
>TRBV7-9
ASSLDVGANYGYT
>TRBV4-2
ASSQPEGGGPNEQF
>TRBV5-1
ASSLWRTGERAEAF
>TRBV6-6
ASSYGETGRSAEAF
>TRBV11-2
ASSLVERSGNTIY
>TRBV5-1
ASSLGDRKNEKLF
>TRBV7-2
ASSLGYTEAF
>TRBV18
ASSPTQGAERLF
>TRBV5-1
ASSFADSGTGELF
>TRBV6-5
ASRGSGATNEKLF
>TRBV7-9
ASSFPTGSSYNEQF
>TRBV19
ASQPGADQPQH
>TRBV9
ASSVEVSVDRRGSGNTIY
>TRBV7-9
ASSSSQGLSFSRGYT
>TRBV2
ASSGLGEFTGELF
>TRBV29-1
SVEGRNEQF
>TRBV7-8
ASSPTGDEGNTQY